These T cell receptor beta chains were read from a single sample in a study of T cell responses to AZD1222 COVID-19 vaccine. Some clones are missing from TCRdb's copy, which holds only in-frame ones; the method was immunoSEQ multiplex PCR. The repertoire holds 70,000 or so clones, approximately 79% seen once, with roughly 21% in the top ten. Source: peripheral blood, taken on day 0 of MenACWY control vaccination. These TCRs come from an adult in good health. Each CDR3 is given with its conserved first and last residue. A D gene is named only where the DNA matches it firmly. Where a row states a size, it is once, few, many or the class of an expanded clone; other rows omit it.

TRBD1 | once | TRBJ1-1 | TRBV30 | CAWTRTGTTEAFF | TGTGCCTGGACTAGGACAGGGACCACTGAAGCTTTCTTT
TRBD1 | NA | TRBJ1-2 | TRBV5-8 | CASSLIQGAGGYTF | TGTGCCAGCAGCTTGATCCAGGGGGCGGGTGGCTACACCTTC
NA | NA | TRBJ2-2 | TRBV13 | CASSFLTGELFF | TGTGCCAGCAGCTTCCTGACCGGGGAGCTGTTTTTT
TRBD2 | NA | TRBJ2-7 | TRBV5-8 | CASSLTGTSGGAYEQYF | TGTGCCAGCAGCTTGACCGGGACTAGCGGGGGTGCCTACGAGCAGTACTTC
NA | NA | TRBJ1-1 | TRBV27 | CASKPGVTTEAFF | TGTGCCAGCAAGCCGGGGGTTACAACTGAAGCTTTCTTT
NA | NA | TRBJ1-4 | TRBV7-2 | CASSAWEQAKEKLFF | TGTGCCAGCAGCGCTTGGGAGCAGGCGAAAGAAAAACTGTTTTTT
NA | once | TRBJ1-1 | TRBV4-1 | CASSQDPGGMNTEAFF | TGCGCCAGCAGCCAAGATCCGGGAGGGATGAACACTGAAGCTTTCTTT
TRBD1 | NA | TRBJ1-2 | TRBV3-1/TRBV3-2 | CASSHQGAGGYTF | TGTGCCAGCAGCCACCAGGGGGCGGGTGGCTACACCTTC
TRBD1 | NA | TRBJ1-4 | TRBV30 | CAWSDQTGGVGKLFF | TGTGCCTGGAGTGATCAGACAGGGGGAGTGGGAAAACTGTTTTTT
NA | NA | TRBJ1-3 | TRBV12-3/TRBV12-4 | CASGAYGNTIYF | TGTGCCAGCGGGGCATATGGAAACACCATATATTTT
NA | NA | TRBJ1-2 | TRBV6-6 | CASSPTESPYDYTF | TGTGCCAGCAGTCCCACGGAGTCCCCTTATGACTACACCTTC
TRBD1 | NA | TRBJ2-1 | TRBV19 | CASSIDTGTGVYNEQFF | TGTGCCAGTAGTATAGATACCGGGACAGGGGTCTACAATGAGCAGTTCTTC
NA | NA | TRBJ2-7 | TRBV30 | CAWSAGTPAYEQYF | TGTGCCTGGAGCGCCGGGACACCTGCCTACGAGCAGTACTTC
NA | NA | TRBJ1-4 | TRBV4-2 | CASSQDGGNEKLFF | TGTGCCAGCAGCCAAGACGGAGGTAATGAAAAACTGTTTTTT
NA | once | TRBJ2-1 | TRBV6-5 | CASSYGTGYNEQFF | TGTGCCAGCAGTTACGGTACAGGGTACAATGAGCAGTTCTTC
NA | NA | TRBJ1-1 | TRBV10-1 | CASNSPPAMNTEAFF | TGCGCCAGCAACAGTCCCCCAGCAATGAACACTGAAGCTTTCTTT
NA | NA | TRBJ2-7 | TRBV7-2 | CASSFSPWNEQYF | TGTGCCAGCAGCTTCTCTCCGTGGAACGAGCAGTACTTC
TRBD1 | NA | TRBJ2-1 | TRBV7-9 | CASSPGTGGFSYNEQFF | TGTGCCAGCAGCCCAGGGACAGGAGGGTTCTCCTACAATGAGCAGTTCTTC
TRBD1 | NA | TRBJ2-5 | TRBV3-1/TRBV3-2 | CASSQGQGMETQYF | TGTGCCAGCAGCCAGGGACAGGGAATGGAGACCCAGTACTTC
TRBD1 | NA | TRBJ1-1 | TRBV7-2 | CASSPRGGQGVEAFF | TGTGCCAGCAGCCCCAGAGGGGGACAGGGGGTTGAAGCTTTCTTT
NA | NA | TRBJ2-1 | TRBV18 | CASSPGQGRYGEQFF | TGTGCCAGCTCACCAGGGCAGGGGCGATATGGGGAGCAGTTCTTC
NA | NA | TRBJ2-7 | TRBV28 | CASSLAREQYF | TGTGCCAGCAGTTTAGCTCGCGAGCAGTACTTC
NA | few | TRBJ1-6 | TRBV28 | CASRPTVWNSPLHF | TGTGCCAGCAGGCCTACAGTGTGGAATTCACCCCTCCACTTT
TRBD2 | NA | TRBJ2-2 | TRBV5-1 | CASKPAGGTGELFF | TGCGCCAGCAAACCAGCGGGGGGAACCGGGGAGCTGTTTTTT
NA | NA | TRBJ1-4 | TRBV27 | CASSLWGEKLFF | TGTGCCAGCAGTTTATGGGGAGAAAAACTGTTTTTT
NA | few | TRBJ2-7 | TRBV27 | CASSKQGRSYEQYF | TGTGCCAGCAGTAAACAGGGTCGAAGCTACGAGCAGTACTTC